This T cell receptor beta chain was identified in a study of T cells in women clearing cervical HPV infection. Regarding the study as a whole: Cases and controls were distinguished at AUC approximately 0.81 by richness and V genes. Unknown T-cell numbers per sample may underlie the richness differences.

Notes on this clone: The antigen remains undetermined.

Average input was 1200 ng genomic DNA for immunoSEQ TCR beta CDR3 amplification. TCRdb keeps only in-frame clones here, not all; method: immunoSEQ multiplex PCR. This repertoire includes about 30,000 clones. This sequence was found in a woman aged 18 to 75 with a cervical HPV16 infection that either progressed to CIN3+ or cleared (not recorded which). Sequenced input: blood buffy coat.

The CDR3 bases that were read are TGTGCCAGCAGCTCTAGGGGGTACACCGGGGAG. This sequence encodes CASSSRGYTGE. Given in full, the CDR3 is CASSSRGYTGELFF. This chain joins TRBV7-9 and TRBJ2-2; D might be TRBD1 (6 bases). The sequence runs out 3 residues before the end of the CDR3; the remainder is reconstructed from the germline J gene. The V and J ends lost 4 bases and 3 bases respectively, with 9 bases between them. The CDR3 length is 14 residues. CDR1 SEHNR and CDR2 FQNEAQ come from the germline V gene (reference sequence).